This T cell receptor beta chain stems from a study of blood T cell repertoires in COVID-19. Looking at the study overall: Both acute and convalescent COVID-19 samples were obtained from the United States, Italy and Spain. T cells, B-cell-depleted T cells, or PBMCs supplied cDNA or gDNA.

Study processing details: Amplification of reference gene primers was used by the study to estimate nucleated cell counts. The method was immunoSEQ multiplex PCR; TCRdb's version includes in-frame clones alone and lacks a portion of them. D and trimming come from the DNA, and the V and J calls and clone size come from that table. The sample has just under 75,000 clones, over 80% seen once. In germline, CDR1 is KGHSH, CDR2 LQKENI. The V and J ends lost 2 bases and 1 base respectively, with 10 bases between them. The CDR3 runs 15 residues. The TCR sequence derives from a man older than 75 with active or convalescent COVID-19. What was sequenced was peripheral blood. The genes are TRBV18 and TRBJ2-3; unclear D gene. The CDR3 loop reads CASSPGETGTDTQYF. CDR3 sequence (DNA): TGTGCCAGCTCACCAGGAGAGACGGGCACAGATACGCAGTATTTT.